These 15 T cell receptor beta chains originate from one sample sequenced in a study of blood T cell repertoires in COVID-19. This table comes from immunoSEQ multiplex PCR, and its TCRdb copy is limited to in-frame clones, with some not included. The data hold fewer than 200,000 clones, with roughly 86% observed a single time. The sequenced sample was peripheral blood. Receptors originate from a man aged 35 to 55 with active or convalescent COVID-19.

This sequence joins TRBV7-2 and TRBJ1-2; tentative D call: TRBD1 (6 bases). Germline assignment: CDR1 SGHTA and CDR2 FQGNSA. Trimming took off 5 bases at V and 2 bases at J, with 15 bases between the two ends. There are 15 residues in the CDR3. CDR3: CASSPSGTRNYGYTF. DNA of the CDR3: TGTGCCAGCAGCCCATCCGGGACAAGAAACTATGGCTACACCTTC.

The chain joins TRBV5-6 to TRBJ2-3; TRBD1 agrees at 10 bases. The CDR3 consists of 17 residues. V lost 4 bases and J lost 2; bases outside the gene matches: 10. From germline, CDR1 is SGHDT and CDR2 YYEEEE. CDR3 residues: CASSRGQGVVNTDTQYF. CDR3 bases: TGTGCCAGCAGCCGCGGACAGGGGGTGGTCAACACAGATACGCAGTATTTT. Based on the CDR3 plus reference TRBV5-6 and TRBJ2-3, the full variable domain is DAGVTQSPTHLIKTRGQQVTLRCSPKSGHDTVSWYQQALGQGPQFIFQYYEEEERQRGNFPDRFSGHQFPNYSSELNVNALLLGDSALYLCASSRGQGVVNTDTQYFGPGTRLTVL.

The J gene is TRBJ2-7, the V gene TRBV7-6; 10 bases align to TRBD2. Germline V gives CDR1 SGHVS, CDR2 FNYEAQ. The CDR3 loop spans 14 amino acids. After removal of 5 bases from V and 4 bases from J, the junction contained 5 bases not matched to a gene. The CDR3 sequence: CASSRASGGYEQYF. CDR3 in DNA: TGTGCCAGCAGCCGCGCTAGCGGGGGTTACGAGCAGTACTTC.

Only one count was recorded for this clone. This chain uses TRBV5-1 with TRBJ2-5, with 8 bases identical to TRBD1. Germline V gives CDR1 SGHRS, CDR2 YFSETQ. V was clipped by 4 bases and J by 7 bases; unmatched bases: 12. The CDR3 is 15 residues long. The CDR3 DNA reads TGCGCCAGCAGCCAATCGACAGGGGATGGCGGGACCCAGTACTTC. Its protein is CASSQSTGDGGTQYF.

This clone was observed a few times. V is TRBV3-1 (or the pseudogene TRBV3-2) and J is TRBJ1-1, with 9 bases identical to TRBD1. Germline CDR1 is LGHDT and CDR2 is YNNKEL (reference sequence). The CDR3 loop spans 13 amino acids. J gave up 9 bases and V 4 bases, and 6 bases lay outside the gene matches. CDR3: CASSPPDRGKAFF. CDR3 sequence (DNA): TGTGCCAGCAGCCCCCCTGACAGGGGGAAAGCTTTCTTT.

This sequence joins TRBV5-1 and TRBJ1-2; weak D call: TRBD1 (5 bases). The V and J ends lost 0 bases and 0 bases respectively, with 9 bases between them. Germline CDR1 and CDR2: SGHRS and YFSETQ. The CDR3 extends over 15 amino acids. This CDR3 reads CASSLVPGPNYGYTF. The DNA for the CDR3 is TGCGCCAGCAGCTTGGTGCCAGGGCCTAACTATGGCTACACCTTC.

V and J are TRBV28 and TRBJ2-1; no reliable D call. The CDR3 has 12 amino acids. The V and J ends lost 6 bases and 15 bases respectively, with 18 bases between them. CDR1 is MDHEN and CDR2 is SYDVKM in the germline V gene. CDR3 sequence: CASSDPSVWPFF. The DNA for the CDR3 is TGTGCCAGCAGCGATCCATCAGTGTGGCCGTTCTTC.

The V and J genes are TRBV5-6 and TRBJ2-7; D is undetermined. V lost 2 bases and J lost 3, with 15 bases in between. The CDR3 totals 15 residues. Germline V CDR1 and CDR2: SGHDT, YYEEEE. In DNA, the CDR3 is TGTGCCAGCAGCTTTAGAGGTACCTTGGACTACGAGCAGTACTTC. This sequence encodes CASSFRGTLDYEQYF. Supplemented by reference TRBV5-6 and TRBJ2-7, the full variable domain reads DAGVTQSPTHLIKTRGQQVTLRCSPKSGHDTVSWYQQALGQGPQFIFQYYEEEERQRGNFPDRFSGHQFPNYSSELNVNALLLGDSALYLCASSFRGTLDYEQYFGPGTRLTVT.

CDR3 DNA sequence: TGTGCCAGCAGCCCCAGGGACAGGAACAATTCACCCCTCCACTTT. This codes for CASSPRDRNNSPLHF. The chain joins TRBV5-4 to TRBJ1-6; 8 nucleotides line up with TRBD1. The CDR3 totals 15 residues. V was pared by 4 bases and J by 7 bases, with 7 bases of the junction left unmatched. The V gene's germline CDR1 is SGHNT and CDR2 YYREEE (reference sequence).

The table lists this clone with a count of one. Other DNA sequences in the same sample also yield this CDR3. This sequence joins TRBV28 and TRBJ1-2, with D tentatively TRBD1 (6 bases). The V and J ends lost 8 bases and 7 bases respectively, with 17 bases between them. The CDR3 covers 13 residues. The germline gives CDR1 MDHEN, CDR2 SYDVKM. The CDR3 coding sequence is TGTGCCAGCGCTGCAGGGGCTTGGGGTGGCTACACCTTC. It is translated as CASAAGAWGGYTF.

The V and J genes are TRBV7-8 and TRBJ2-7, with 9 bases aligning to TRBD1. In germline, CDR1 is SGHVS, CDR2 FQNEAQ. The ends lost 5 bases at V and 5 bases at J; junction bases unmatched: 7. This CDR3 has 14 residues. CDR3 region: CASSPGTGLNEQYF. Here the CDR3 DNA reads TGTGCCAGCAGCCCCGGGACAGGGTTGAACGAGCAGTACTTC.

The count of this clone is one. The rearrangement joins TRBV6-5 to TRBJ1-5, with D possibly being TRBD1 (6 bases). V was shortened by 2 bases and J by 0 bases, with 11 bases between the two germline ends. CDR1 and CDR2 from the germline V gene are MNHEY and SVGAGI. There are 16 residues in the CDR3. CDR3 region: CASSYGGAYSNQPQHF. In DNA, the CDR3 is TGTGCCAGCAGTTACGGGGGGGCTTATAGCAATCAGCCCCAGCATTTT.

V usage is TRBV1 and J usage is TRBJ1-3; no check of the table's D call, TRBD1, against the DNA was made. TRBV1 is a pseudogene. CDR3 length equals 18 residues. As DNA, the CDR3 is TGCACCAGCAGCCTAACCTCACGTGCTGGGGCAACTGGAAACACCATATATTTT. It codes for CTSSLTSRAGATGNTIYF.

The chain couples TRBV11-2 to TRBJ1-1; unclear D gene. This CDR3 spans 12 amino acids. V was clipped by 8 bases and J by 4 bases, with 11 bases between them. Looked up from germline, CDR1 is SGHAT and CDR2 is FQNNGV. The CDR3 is CASSPRATEAFF. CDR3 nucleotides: TGTGCCAGCTCCCCGAGGGCCACTGAAGCTTTCTTT.

CDR3 coding DNA: TGTGCCAGCAGCTTTTGGCAAAACGAGCAGTACTTC. Translated, it gives CASSFWQNEQYF. The chain has TRBV11-2 and TRBJ2-7, with D hard to call. V was trimmed by 3 bases and J by 5 bases, leaving 8 bases between them. Germline assignment: CDR1 SGHAT and CDR2 FQNNGV. The CDR3 contains 12 residues. The complete variable domain, with remaining parts taken from reference TRBV11-2 and TRBJ2-7, reads EAGVAQSPRYKIIEKRQSVAFWCNPISGHATLYWYQQILGQGPKLLIQFQNNGVVDDSQLPKDRFSAERLKGVDSTLKIQPAKLEDSAVYLCASSFWQNEQYFGPGTRLTVT.